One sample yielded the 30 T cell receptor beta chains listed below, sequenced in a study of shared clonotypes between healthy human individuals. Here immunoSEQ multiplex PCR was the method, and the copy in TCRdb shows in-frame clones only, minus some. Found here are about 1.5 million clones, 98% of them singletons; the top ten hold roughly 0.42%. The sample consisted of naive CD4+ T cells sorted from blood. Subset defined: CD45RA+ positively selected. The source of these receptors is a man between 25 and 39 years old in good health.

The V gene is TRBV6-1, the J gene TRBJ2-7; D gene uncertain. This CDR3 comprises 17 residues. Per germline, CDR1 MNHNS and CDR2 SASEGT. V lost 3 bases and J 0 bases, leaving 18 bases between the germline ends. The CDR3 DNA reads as TGTGCCAGCAGTGACCTCATCCGAATACAGAGCTCCTACGAGCAGTACTTC. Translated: CASSDLIRIQSSYEQYF.

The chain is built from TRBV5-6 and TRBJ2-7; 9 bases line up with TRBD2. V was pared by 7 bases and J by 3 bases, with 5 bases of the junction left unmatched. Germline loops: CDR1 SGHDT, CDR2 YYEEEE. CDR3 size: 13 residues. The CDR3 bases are TGTGCCAGCGAGACTAGCGGAATCTACGAGCAGTACTTC. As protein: CASETSGIYEQYF.

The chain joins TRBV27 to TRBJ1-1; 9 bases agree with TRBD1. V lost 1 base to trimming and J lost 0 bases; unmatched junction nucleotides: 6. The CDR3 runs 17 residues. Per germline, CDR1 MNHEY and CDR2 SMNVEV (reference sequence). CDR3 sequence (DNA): TGTGCCAGCAGTTTATTAGGGACAGGGCGGATGAACACTGAAGCTTTCTTT. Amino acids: CASSLLGTGRMNTEAFF.

The CDR3 coding sequence is TGTGCCAGCAGTTCGGGCCCTTCGTGGCAGTACTTC. It is translated as CASSSGPSWQYF. This chain joins TRBV28 and TRBJ2-7; D unresolved. The V gene's germline CDR1 is MDHEN and CDR2 SYDVKM. With 4 bases removed from V and 9 bases from J, the gap between germline ends came to 13 bases. CDR3 length: 12 residues.

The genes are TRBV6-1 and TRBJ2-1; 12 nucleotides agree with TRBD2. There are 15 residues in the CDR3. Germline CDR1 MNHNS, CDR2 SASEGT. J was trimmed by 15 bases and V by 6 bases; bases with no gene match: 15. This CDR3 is CASREPTSGSRNPFF. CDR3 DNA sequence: TGTGCCAGCAGGGAACCGACTAGCGGGAGCCGGAATCCGTTCTTC.

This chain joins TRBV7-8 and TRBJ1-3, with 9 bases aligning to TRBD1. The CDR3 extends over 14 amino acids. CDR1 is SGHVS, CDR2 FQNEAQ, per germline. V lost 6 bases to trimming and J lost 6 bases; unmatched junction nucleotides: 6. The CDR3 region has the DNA TGTGCCAGCAGACGGGACAGGGAACAAAACACCATATATTTT. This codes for CASRRDREQNTIYF. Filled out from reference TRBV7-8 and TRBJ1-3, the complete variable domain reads GAGVSQSPRYKVAKRGQDVALRCDPISGHVSLFWYQQALGQGPEFLTYFQNEAQLDKSGLPSDRFFAERPEGSVSTLKIQRTQQEDSAVYLCASRRDREQNTIYFGEGSWLTVV.

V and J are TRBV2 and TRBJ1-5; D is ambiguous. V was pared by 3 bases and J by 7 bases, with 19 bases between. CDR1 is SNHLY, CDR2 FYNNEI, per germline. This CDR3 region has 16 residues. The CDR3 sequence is CASSDSGRQRKQPQHF. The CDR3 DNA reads TGTGCCAGCAGTGATTCCGGGAGGCAAAGGAAACAGCCCCAGCATTTT.

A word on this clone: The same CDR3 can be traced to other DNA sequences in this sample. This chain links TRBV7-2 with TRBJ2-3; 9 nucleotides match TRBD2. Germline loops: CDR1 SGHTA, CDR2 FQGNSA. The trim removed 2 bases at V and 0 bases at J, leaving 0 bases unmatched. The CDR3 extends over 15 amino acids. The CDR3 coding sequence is TGTGCCAGCAGCTTAACTAGCGGGAGCACAGATACGCAGTATTTT. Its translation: CASSLTSGSTDTQYF.

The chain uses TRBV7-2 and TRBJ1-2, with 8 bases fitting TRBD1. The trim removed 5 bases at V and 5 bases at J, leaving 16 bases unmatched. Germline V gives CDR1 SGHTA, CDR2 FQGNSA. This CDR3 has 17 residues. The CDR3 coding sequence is TGTGCCAGCAGCACTCGGACAGGGAGTTGGAGTAGTTATGGCTACACCTTC. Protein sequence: CASSTRTGSWSSYGYTF.

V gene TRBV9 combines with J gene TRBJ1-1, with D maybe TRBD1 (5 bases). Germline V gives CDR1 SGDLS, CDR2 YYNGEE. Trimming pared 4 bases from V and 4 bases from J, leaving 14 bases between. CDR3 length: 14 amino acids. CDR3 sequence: CASSPGFRFTEAFF. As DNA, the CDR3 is TGTGCCAGCAGCCCAGGGTTTCGGTTCACTGAAGCTTTCTTT.

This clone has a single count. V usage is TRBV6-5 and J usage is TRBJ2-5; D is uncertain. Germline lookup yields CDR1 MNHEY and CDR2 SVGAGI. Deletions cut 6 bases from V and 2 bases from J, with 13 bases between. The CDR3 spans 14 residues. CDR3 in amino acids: CASSGFAQQETQYF. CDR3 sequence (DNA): TGTGCCAGCAGCGGTTTCGCGCAACAAGAGACCCAGTACTTC.

CDR3 region: CASSKIPKGGRETQYF. The CDR3 nucleotides read TGCGCCAGCAGCAAAATACCCAAAGGGGGCAGGGAGACCCAGTACTTC. The chain recombines TRBV10-2 with TRBJ2-5; 7 nucleotides match TRBD1. The CDR3 consists of 16 residues. V was clipped by 6 bases and J by 5 bases; unmatched bases: 15. Germline V CDR1 and CDR2: WSHSY, SAAADI.

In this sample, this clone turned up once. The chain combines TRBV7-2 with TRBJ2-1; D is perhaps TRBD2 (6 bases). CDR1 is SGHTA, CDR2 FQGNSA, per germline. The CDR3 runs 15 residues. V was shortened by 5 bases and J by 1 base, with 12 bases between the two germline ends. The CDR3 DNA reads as TGTGCCAGCAGCCTACTCGGGACTTCCTACAATGAGCAGTTCTTC. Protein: CASSLLGTSYNEQFF.

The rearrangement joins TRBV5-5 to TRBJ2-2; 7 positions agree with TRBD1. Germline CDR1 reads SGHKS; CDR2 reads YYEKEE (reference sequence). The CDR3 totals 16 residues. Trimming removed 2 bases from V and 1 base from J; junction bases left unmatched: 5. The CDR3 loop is CASSFPTGKNTGELFF. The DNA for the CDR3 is TGTGCCAGCAGCTTCCCGACAGGGAAGAACACCGGGGAGCTGTTTTTT.

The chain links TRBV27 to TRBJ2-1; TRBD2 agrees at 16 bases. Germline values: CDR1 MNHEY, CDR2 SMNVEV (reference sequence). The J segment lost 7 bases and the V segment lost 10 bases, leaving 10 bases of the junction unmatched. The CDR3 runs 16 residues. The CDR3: CATGPGTSGRGNEQFF. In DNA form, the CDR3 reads TGTGCCACGGGGCCCGGGACTAGCGGGAGGGGGAATGAGCAGTTCTTC.

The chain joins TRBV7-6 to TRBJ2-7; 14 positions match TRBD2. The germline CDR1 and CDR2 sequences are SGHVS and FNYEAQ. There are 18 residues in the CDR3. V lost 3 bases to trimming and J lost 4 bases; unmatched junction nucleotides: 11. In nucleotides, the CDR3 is TGTGCCAGCAGCTTGACCGGGACTAGCGGGAGCTGGGTTTACGAGCAGTACTTC. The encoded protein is CASSLTGTSGSWVYEQYF.

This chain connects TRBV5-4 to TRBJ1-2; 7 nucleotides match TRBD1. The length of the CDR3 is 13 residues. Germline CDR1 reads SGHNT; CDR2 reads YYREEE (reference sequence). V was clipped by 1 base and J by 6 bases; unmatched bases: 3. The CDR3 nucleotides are TGTGCCAGCAGCTTGTATACAGGGGATGGCTACACCTTC. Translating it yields CASSLYTGDGYTF.

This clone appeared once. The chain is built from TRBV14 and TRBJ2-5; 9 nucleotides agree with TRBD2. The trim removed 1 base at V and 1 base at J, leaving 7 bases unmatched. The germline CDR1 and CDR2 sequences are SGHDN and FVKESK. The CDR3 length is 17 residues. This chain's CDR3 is CASSQVPLAGPQETQYF. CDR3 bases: TGTGCCAGCAGCCAAGTCCCCCTAGCGGGACCCCAAGAGACCCAGTACTTC.

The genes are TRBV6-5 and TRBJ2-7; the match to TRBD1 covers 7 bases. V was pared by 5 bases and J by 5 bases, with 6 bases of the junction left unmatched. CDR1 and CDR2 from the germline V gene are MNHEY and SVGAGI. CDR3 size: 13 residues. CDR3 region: CASSRDSLHEQYF. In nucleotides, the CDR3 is TGTGCCAGCAGTCGGGACAGTTTGCACGAGCAGTACTTC.

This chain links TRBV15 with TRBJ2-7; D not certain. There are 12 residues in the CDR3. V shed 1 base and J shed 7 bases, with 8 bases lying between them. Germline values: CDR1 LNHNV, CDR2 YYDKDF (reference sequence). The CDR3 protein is CATSRVFGEQYF. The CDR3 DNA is TGTGCCACCAGCAGAGTATTCGGTGAGCAGTACTTC.

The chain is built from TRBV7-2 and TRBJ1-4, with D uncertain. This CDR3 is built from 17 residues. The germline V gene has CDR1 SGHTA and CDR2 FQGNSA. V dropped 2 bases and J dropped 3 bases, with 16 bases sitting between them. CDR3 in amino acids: CASSLSRGRGANEKLFF. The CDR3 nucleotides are TGTGCCAGCAGCTTAAGTCGAGGGAGAGGAGCTAATGAAAAACTGTTTTTT.

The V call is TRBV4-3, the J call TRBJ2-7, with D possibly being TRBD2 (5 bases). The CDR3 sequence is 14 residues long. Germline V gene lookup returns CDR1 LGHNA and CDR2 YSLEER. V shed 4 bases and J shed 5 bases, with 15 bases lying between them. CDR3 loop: CASSLSRGSHEQYF. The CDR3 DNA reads TGCGCCAGCAGCCTAAGCCGAGGGAGCCACGAGCAGTACTTC.

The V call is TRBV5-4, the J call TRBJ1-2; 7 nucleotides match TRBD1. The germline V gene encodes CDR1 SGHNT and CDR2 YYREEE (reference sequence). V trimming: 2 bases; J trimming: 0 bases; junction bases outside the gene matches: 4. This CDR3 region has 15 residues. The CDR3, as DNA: TGTGCCAGCAGCTTCTCGACAGGGCCTAACTATGGCTACACCTTC. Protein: CASSFSTGPNYGYTF.

Here the CDR3 reads CASSRGLADSIYQETQYF. CDR3 DNA: TGCGCCAGCAGCCGCGGACTAGCGGATTCGATTTACCAAGAGACCCAGTACTTC. The chain recombines TRBV5-1 with TRBJ2-5; TRBD2 agrees at 10 bases. The CDR3 length is 18 residues. J lost 0 bases, V lost 4 bases, and 12 bases had no gene match. CDR1 is SGHRS, CDR2 YFSETQ, per germline.

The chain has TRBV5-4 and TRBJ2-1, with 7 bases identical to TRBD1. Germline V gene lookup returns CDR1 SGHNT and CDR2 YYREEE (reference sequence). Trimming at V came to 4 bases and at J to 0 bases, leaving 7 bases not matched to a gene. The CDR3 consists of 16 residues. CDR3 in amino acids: CASSPTGISSYNEQFF. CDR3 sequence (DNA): TGTGCCAGCAGCCCGACAGGGATCAGCTCCTACAATGAGCAGTTCTTC.

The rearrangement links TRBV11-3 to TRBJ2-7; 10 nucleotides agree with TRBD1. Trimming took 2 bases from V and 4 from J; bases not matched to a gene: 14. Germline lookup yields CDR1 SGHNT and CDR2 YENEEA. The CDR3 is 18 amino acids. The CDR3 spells CASSLPDRGRMGLYEQYF. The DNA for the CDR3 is TGTGCCAGCAGCTTACCCGACAGGGGGCGGATGGGGTTATACGAGCAGTACTTC.

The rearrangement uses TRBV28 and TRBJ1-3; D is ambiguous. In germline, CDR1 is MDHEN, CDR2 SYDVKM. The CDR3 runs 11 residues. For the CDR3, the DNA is TGTGGGACCCTCTCTGGAAACACCATATATTTT. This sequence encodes CGTLSGNTIYF.

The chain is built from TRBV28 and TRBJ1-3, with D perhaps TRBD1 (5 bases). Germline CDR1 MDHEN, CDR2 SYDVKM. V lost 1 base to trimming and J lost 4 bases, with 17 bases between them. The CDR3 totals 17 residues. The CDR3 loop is CASSLFGTSGGGNTIYF. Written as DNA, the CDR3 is TGTGCCAGCAGTTTATTCGGGACGTCCGGTGGCGGAAACACCATATATTTT.

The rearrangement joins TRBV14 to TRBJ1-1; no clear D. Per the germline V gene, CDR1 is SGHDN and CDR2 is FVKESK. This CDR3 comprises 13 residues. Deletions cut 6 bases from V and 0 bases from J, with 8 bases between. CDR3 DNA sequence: TGTGCCAGCAGTACCAGCATGAACACTGAAGCTTTCTTT. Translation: CASSTSMNTEAFF.

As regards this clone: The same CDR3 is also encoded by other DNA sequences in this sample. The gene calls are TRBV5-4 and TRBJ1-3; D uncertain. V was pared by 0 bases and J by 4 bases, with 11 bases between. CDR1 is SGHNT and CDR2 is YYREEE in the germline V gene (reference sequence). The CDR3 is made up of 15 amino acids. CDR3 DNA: TGTGCCAGCAGCTTGGGCGGGTCTTCAGGAAACACCATATATTTT. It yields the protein CASSLGGSSGNTIYF.